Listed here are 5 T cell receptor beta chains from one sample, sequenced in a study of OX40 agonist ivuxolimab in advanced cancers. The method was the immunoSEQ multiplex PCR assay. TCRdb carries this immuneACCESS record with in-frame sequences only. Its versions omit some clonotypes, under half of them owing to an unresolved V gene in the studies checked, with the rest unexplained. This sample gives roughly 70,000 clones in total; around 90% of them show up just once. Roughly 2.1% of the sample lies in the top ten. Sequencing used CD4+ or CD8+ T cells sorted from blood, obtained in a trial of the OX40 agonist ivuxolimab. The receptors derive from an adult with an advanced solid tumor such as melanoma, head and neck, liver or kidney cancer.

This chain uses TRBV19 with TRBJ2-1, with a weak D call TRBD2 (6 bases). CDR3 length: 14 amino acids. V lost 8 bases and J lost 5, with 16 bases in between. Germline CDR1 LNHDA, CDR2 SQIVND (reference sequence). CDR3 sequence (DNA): TGTGCCAGTTCCTCGGGGACTGACAACAATGAGCAGTTCTTC. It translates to CASSSGTDNNEQFF.

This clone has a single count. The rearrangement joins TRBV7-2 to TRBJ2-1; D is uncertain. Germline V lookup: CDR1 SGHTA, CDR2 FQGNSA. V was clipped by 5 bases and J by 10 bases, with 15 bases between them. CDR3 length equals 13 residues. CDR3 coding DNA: TGTGCCAGCAGCCTAGAGGTCCCAAGGGAGCAGTTCTTC. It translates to CASSLEVPREQFF. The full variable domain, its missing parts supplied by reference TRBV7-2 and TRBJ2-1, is GAGVSQSPSNKVTEKGKDVELRCDPISGHTALYWYRQSLGQGLEFLIYFQGNSAPDKSGLPSDRFSAERTGGSVSTLTIQRTQQEDSAVYLCASSLEVPREQFFGPGTRLTVL.

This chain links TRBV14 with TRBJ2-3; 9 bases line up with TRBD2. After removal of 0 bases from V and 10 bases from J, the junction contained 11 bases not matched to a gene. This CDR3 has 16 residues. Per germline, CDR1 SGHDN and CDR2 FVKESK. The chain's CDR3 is CASSQEGVSGGTSQYF. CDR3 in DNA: TGTGCCAGCAGCCAAGAGGGAGTTAGCGGGGGAACCTCGCAGTATTTT.

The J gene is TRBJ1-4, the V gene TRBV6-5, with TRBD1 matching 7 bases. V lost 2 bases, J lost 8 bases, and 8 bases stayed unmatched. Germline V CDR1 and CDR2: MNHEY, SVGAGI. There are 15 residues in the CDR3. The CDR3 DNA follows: TGTGCCAGCAGTTACCAGACAGGGATGGACGAAAAACTGTTTTTT. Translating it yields CASSYQTGMDEKLFF.

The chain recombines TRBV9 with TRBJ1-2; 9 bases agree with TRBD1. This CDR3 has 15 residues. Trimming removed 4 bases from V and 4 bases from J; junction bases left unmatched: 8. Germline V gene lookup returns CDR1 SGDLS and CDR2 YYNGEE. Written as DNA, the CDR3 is TGTGCCAGCAGCAAGGGACAGGGAGCGTCCTATGGCTACACCTTC. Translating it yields CASSKGQGASYGYTF.